The entry that follows covers one TCR beta chain sequence. Its antigen remains undetermined. No base quality values were provided; no much bigger clone lies one nucleotide off. The data derive from a study of blood T cell repertoires in COVID-19 (dated by TCRdb to about 2020). Context from the whole study: The collaborator samples originated in the United States, Italy and Spain and spanned the acute and convalescent phases of COVID-19. Where available, HLA class I and class II types were taken from metadata supplied by the sample provider and were not determined by assay-based typing. The repertoires were made available in a free public database intended to serve as a resource for research on the immune response to SARS-CoV-2. Samples were obtained from the ongoing ImmuneRACE study (first 160 participants) and from approximately 1,200 subjects provided by 6 global collaborators. The material from the prospective study consisted of cDNA or gDNA derived from T cells, B-cell-depleted T cells, or PBMCs. Nearly every sample came with metadata listing a de-identified subject ID, COVID-19 status, age in years and sex. Subjects who had been exposed to COVID-19, were actively infected with it, or had recovered from it provided the deeply sampled blood TCRbeta repertoires that made up the dataset.

Reading from cysteine to phenylalanine, the CDR3 counts 15 amino acids. Left in the record is the CDR3 DNA by itself, 45 bases read in frame from the first base. The trim is 4 bases for V and 7 bases for J, with a gap of 17 bases between the germline ends. CDR1 and CDR2 were assigned from the germline V gene as SGHRS and YFSETQ. Broader findings and caveats from the paper: The quantity of clinical and demographic metadata differed by source and by participant and was supplied without curation.

TCRbeta CDR3 regions were amplified from genomic DNA by means of the immunoSEQ Assay, a bias-controlled multiplex PCR. Regarding the original processing steps: The number of nucleated cells in each sample was estimated from the amplification of reference gene primers within the assay. To quantify the absolute abundance of each unique TCRbeta CDR3 rearrangement, sequence reads were collapsed and filtered. For each sample, productive Simpson clonality was calculated by taking the square root of Simpson's diversity index across productive rearrangements. Entries here come from immuneACCESS through TCRdb and include only in-frame sequences with V and J called. Some clones fail to appear in such tables; in the studies checked, an unresolved V gene covers under half of the shortfall, and the cause of the remainder is unknown. V, J and clone size derive from that table, while D and trimming were established from the DNA sequence. Recorded for this sample are hundreds of thousands of clones; roughly 85% of them occurred a single time. Around 5.5% of the sample lies in the top ten.

The collaborating institutions used their own protocols to collect whole blood in K2EDTA tubes. For TCRbeta analysis, collaborators shipped samples as frozen whole blood, isolated PBMCs, or DNA extracted from either of those sample types. Sequenced material: peripheral blood. This receptor chain uses TRBV5-1 and TRBJ1-4; matching of 5 bases hints at TRBD1 as the D gene. The sequence derives from a man in his fifties with active or convalescent COVID-19. The encoded CDR3 is CASSPGRGAGEKLFF. At the DNA level, the sequence is TGCGCCAGCAGCCCGGGGCGGGGAGCGGGTGAAAAACTGTTTTTT.